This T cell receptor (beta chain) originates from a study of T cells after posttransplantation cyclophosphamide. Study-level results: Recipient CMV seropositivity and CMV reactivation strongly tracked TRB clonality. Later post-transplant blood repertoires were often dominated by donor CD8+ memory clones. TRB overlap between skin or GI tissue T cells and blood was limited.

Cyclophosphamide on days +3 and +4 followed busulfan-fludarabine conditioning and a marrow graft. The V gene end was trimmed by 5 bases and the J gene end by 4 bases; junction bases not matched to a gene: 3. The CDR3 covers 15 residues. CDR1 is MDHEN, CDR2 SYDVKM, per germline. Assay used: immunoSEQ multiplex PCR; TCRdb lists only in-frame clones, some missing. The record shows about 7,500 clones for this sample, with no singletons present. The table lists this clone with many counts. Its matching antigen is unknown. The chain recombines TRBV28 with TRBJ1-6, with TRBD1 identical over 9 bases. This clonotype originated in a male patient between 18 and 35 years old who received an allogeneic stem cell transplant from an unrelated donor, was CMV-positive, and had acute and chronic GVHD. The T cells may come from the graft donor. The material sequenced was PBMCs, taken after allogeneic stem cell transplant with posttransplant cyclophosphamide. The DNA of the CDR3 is TGTGCCAGCAGTGGGGGACAGGGTTATAATTCACCCCTCCACTTT. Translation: CASSGGQGYNSPLHF. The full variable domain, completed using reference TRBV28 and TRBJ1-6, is DVKVTQSSRYLVKRTGEKVFLECVQDMDHENMFWYRQDPGLGLRLIYFSYDVKMKEKGDIPEGYSVSREKKERFSLILESASTNQTSMYLCASSGGQGYNSPLHFGNGTRLTVT.